The text below deals with one T cell receptor (beta chain). Its target is not known. This record belongs to a study of PD-1 blockade in classical Hodgkin lymphoma. Study-level points and caveats: TCR diversity rose significantly by C4D1 in CD4+ but not CD8+ cells. What drove the repertoire differences, possibly disease activity or prior therapy, has not been defined.

The CDR3 sequence is 13 residues long. CDR1 is GTSNPN, CDR2 SVGIG, per germline (reference sequence). The V and J ends lost 0 bases and 8 bases respectively, with 13 bases between them. This sample's time point: cycle 4 day 1 (C4D1), after around six weeks of nivolumab. Every one of the patients relapsed after autologous stem cell transplantation (brentuximab vedotin exposure was variable). The method was immunoSEQ multiplex PCR; TCRdb's version includes in-frame clones alone and lacks a portion of them. This repertoire shows 99,000 or so clones, approximately 89% found once; its top ten account for around 17%.

This TCR came from a human donor with classical Hodgkin lymphoma. Sequences were derived from peripheral blood mononuclear cells (PBMCs), sampled before the fourth cycle of nivolumab. V is TRBV30 and J is TRBJ1-2; D is unresolved. CDR3 coding DNA: TGTGCCTGGAGTGTAGGCAGATCCCAGGGCTACACCTTC. Protein product: CAWSVGRSQGYTF.